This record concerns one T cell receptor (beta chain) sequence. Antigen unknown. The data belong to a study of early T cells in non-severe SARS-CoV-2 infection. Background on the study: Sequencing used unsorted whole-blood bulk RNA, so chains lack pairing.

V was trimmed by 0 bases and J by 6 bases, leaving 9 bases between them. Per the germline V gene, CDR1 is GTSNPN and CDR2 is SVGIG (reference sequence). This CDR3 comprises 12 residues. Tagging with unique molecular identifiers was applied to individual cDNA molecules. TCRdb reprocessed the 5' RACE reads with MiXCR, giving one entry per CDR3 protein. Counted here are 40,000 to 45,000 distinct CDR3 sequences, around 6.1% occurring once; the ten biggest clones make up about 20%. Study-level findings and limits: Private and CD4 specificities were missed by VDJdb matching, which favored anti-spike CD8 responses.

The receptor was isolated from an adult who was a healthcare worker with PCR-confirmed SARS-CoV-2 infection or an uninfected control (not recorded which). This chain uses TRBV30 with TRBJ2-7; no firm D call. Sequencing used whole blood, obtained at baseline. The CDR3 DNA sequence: TGTGCCTGGAGTGTACGAGGTCTCGAGCAGTACTTC. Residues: CAWSVRGLEQYF. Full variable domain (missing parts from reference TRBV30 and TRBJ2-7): SQTIHQWPATLVQPVGSPLSLECTVEGTSNPNLYWYRQAAGRGLQLLFYSVGIGQISSEVPQNLSASRPQDRQFILSSKKLLLSDSGFYLCAWSVRGLEQYFGPGTRLTVT.